A selection of T cell receptor beta chains follows, all from one sample in a study of control samples from healthy donors and cancer patients. Here immunoSEQ multiplex PCR was the method, and the copy in TCRdb shows in-frame clones only, minus some. Of more than 90,000 clones in the sample, 85% to 90% were seen once. Sequencing input: blood. The receptors were gathered from a man aged 25-40 years in good health. Both conserved end residues are part of each CDR3. A D gene is named only where the DNA matches it firmly. Where a row states a size, it is once, few, many or the class of an expanded clone; other rows omit it.

D gene,V gene,J gene,clone size,CDR3 DNA,CDR3 protein
.,TRBV6-5,TRBJ1-4,.,TGTGCCAGCAGGAACCGTAGGGGGGGTAATGAAAAACTGTTTTTT,CASRNRRGGNEKLFF
TRBD1,TRBV4-3,TRBJ2-6,many,TGCGCCAGCAGCCAGAGGCGGGACAGGGGGGTTGGGGCCAACGTCCTGACTTTC,CASSQRRDRGVGANVLTF
.,TRBV27,TRBJ1-1,.,TGTGCCAGCAGTTTAATGAAGAACACTGAAGCTTTCTTT,CASSLMKNTEAFF
.,TRBV14,TRBJ1-2,once,TGTGCCAGCAGCCAGGTCGGCACCCTGGCCTATGGCTACACCTTC,CASSQVGTLAYGYTF
.,TRBV2,TRBJ1-2,.,TGTGCCCCCCGGGACGTGGGTGAAGACTATGGCTACACCTTC,CAPRDVGEDYGYTF
.,TRBV2,TRBJ1-6,.,TGTGCCAGCACTATACGACAGGCCTATAATTCACCCCTCCACTTT,CASTIRQAYNSPLHF
TRBD1,TRBV2,TRBJ1-5,.,TGTGCCAGCAGGGCACAGGGGGCTGGCAATCAGCCCCAGCATTTT,CASRAQGAGNQPQHF
.,TRBV5-6,TRBJ2-1,.,TGTGCCAGCAGCGCGGGAGGTGGGACAGGGTACAATGAGCAGTTCTTC,CASSAGGGTGYNEQFF
.,TRBV19,TRBJ1-5,.,TGTGCCAGTAGTATAGCGGGGCAGTTTTACAGCAATCAGCCCCAGCATTTT,CASSIAGQFYSNQPQHF
.,TRBV19,TRBJ1-6,once,TGTGCCAGCCGGTCAGGAGATCTAGATAATTCACCCCTCCACTTT,CASRSGDLDNSPLHF
.,TRBV7-6,TRBJ2-3,once,TGTGCCAGCAGCGCCGGGGCCATTTCTCCCACAGATACGCAGTATTTT,CASSAGAISPTDTQYF
.,TRBV5-1,TRBJ1-6,.,TGCGCCAGCAGCTCGTTCCACAGGGATTCACCCCTCCACTTT,CASSSFHRDSPLHF
TRBD1,TRBV7-9,TRBJ2-5,.,TGTGCCAGCAGTTCGACAGGGGCAAAAAGTCCCCAGTACTTC,CASSSTGAKSPQYF
TRBD2,TRBV7-9,TRBJ2-7,.,TGTGCCAGCGGGGGGGACGGATACTCTTACGAGCAGTACTTC,CASGGDGYSYEQYF
.,TRBV28,TRBJ1-6,.,TGTGCCAGCAGTCCCCCGGGACCTGCCCTCCACTTT,CASSPPGPALHF
.,TRBV15,TRBJ2-5,.,TGTGCCACCAGCTCCCGCTACCGGGCAAGCCAAGAGACCCAGTACTTC,CATSSRYRASQETQYF
.,TRBV4-3,TRBJ2-3,.,TGCGCCAGCAGCCAAGATAAAGTCGCGGGAAGCACAGATACGCAGTATTTT,CASSQDKVAGSTDTQYF
.,TRBV9,TRBJ1-2,.,TGTGCCAGCAGGGGGGACGGGGGGATCTATGGCTACACCTTC,CASRGDGGIYGYTF